This TCR beta chain was recovered during a study of cytomegalovirus exposure and HLA in healthy donors. Study as a whole: The 110 million or so unique TCR beta sequences, from around 200 million T cells, were found by an earlier analysis. Broader study findings: TCR beta sequences numbering under 20,000 were associated with HLA alleles at 0.05 false discovery rate in a later analysis.

The PCR had 60 Vbeta and 13 Jbeta primers. Authors' analysis steps: Around 11 million shared chains were among the about 80 million unique TCR beta chains that a later analysis counted. Sequencing was performed with immunoSEQ multiplex PCR; in TCRdb, only in-frame clones are kept and a portion is missing. V and J calls plus clone size are reproduced from that table; the DNA served to infer D and trimming. The sample carries 150,000 to 200,000 clones, approximately 86% recorded once. Points on this clone: Its target is not known.

The CDR3 sequence is 14 residues long. The germline CDR1 and CDR2 sequences are MNHNY and SVGAGI (reference sequence). Between the trimmed V and J ends, which lost 0 bases and 5 bases, there was a span of 10 bases. Sequencing input: PBMCs. The TCR sequence derives from a woman aged 18 to 35 in good health and CMV-seronegative. V usage is TRBV6-6 and J usage is TRBJ1-1; possibly TRBD1 for D (5 bases). Here the CDR3 DNA reads TGTGCCAGCAGTTACTCAGTTAAGGGGACTGAAGCTTTCTTT. It specifies CASSYSVKGTEAFF.